This TCR beta chain came from a study of cytomegalovirus exposure and HLA in healthy donors. Study details: Inside one of the first data releases sat roughly 80 million unique TCRs taken from HLA-typed donors. The Caucasian-associated ancestry cluster held 65% to 90% of a few hundred genotyped donors.

The CDR3 is 15 residues long. Germline V gene lookup returns CDR1 SGHNT and CDR2 YYREEE (reference sequence). With V trimmed by 5 bases and J by 6 bases, 8 bases remained unmatched. Study observations and caveats: Altogether, 150 to 200 TCR beta chains were recorded as cytomegalovirus-associated. The HLA-A and HLA-B alleles of most subjects were reportedly predicted accurately from TCR beta sequences.

With regard to this clone: What it recognizes is unknown.

It was with 60 Vbeta and 13 Jbeta primers that the PCR ran. Assay: immunoSEQ multiplex PCR; the TCRdb copy retains only in-frame clones and omits some. The table has more than 80,000 clones, roughly 74% seen once. The J gene is TRBJ2-1, the V gene TRBV5-4; 10 bases are shared with TRBD2. Specimen: PBMCs. This sequence originates from a man aged 40-49 years in good health and CMV-seronegative. CDR3 DNA: TGTGCCAGCAGACCAGCGGGGGGGTTTCCCAATGAGCAGTTCTTC. This sequence encodes CASRPAGGFPNEQFF.